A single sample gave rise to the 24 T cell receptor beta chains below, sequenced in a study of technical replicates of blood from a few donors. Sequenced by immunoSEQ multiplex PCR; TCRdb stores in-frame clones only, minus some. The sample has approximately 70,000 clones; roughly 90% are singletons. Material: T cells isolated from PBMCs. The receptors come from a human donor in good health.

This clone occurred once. CDR3 amino acids: CSVGGQTGELFF. The CDR3 region has the DNA TGCAGCGTTGGGGGACAGACCGGGGAGCTGTTTTTT. V usage is TRBV29-1 and J usage is TRBJ2-2; 7 bases match TRBD1. The CDR3 covers 12 residues. Germline CDR1 is SQVTM and CDR2 is ANQGSEA. V trimming: 4 bases; J trimming: 5 bases; junction bases outside the gene matches: 1.

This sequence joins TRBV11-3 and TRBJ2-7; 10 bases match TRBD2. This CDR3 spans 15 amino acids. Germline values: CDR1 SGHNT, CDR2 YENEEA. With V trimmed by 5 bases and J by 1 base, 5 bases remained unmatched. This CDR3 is CASSPTSGPSYEQYF. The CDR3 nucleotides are TGTGCCAGCAGCCCGACTAGCGGGCCATCCTACGAGCAGTACTTC.

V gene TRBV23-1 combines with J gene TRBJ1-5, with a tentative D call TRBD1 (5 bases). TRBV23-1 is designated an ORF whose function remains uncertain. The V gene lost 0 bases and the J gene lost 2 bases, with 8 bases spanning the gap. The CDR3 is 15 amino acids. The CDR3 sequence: CASSQSAGCNQPQHF. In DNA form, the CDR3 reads TGCGCCAGCAGTCAATCGGCAGGGTGCAATCAGCCCCAGCATTTT.

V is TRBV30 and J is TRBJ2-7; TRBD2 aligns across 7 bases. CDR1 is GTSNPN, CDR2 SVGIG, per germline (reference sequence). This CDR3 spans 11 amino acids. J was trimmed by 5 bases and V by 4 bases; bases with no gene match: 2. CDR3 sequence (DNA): TGTGCCTGGATGGGGGGGAACGAGCAGTACTTC. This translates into CAWMGGNEQYF.

The CDR3 DNA reads TGTGCCAGCAGTGAAAGTTTAGGGGGAGAGACCCAGTACTTC. It is translated as CASSESLGGETQYF. This sequence joins TRBV6-1 and TRBJ2-5, with D perhaps TRBD1 (6 bases). CDR1 is MNHNS, CDR2 SASEGT, per germline. Trimming left V 2 bases short and J 4 bases short, with 11 bases between. The CDR3 sequence is 14 residues long.

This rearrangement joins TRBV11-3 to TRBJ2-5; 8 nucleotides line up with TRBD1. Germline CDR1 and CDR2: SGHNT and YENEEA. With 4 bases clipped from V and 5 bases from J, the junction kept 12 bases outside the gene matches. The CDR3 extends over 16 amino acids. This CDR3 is CASSSRTGSKRETQYF. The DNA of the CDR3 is TGTGCCAGCAGCTCACGGACAGGGTCGAAGCGTGAGACCCAGTACTTC. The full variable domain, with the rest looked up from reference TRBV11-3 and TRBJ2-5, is EAGVVQSPRYKIIEKKQPVAFWCNPISGHNTLYWYLQNLGQGPELLIRYENEEAVDDSQLPKDRFSAERLKGVDSTLKIQPAELGDSAVYLCASSSRTGSKRETQYFGPGTRLLVL.

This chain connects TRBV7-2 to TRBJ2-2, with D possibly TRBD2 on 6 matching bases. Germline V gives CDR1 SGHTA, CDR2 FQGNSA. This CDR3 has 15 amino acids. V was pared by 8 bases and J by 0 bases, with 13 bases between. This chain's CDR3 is CASPLIAANTGELFF. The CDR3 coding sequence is TGTGCCAGCCCTTTAATAGCGGCGAACACCGGGGAGCTGTTTTTT.

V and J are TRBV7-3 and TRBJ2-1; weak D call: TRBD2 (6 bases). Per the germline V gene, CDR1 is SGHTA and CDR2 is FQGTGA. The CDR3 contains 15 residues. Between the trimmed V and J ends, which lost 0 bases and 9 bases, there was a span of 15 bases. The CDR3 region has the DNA TGTGCCAGCAGCTTAACCCCAGAGGGTAGCGGTGAGCAGTTCTTC. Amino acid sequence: CASSLTPEGSGEQFF.

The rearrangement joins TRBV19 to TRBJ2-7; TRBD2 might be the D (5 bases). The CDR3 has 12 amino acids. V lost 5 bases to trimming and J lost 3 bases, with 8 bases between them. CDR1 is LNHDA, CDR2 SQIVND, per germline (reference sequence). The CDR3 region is CASSPDFYEQYF. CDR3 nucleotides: TGTGCCAGTAGTCCGGACTTCTACGAGCAGTACTTC.

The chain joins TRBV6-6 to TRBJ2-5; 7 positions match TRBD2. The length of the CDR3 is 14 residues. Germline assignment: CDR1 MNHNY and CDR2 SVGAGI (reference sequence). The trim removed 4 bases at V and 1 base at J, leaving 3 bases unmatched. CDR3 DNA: TGTGCCAGCAGTTTGAGCGGGGCCCAAGAGACCCAGTACTTC. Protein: CASSLSGAQETQYF.

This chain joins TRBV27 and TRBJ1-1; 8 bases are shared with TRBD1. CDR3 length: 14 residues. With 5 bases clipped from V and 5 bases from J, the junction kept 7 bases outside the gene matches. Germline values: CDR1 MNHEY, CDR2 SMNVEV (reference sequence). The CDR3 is CASSGGRGLTEAFF. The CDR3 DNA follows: TGTGCCAGCAGTGGCGGCAGGGGGCTAACTGAAGCTTTCTTT.

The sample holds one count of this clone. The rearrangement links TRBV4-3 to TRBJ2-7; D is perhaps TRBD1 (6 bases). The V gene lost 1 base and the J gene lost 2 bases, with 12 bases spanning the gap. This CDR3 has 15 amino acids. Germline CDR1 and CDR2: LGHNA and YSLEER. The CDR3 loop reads CASSQVDSGTYEQYF. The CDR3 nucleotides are TGCGCCAGCAGCCAAGTGGACAGTGGGACCTACGAGCAGTACTTC.

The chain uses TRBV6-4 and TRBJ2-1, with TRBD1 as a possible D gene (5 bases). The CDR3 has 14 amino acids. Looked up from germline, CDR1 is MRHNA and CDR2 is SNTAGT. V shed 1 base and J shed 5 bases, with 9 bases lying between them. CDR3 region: CASSDYAGNNEQFF. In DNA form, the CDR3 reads TGTGCCAGCAGTGACTATGCAGGGAACAATGAGCAGTTCTTC.

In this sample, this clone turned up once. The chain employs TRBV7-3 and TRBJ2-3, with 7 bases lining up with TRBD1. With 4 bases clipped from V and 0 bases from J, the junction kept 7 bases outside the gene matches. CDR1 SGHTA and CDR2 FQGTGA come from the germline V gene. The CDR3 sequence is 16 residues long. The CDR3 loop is CASSSWTGPSTDTQYF. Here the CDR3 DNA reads TGTGCCAGCAGCTCTTGGACAGGTCCTAGCACAGATACGCAGTATTTT.

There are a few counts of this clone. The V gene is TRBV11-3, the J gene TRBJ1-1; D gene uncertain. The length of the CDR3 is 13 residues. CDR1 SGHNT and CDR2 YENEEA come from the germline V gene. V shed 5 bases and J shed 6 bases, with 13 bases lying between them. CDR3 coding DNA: TGTGCCAGCAGCACCGCCCCGGGTGCTGAAGCTTTCTTT. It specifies CASSTAPGAEAFF.

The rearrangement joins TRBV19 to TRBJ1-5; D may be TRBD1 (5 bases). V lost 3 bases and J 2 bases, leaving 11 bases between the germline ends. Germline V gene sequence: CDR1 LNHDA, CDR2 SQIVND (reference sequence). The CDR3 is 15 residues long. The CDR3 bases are TGTGCCAGTAGTATGGGGCCACCGGGCAATCAGCCCCAGCATTTT. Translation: CASSMGPPGNQPQHF.

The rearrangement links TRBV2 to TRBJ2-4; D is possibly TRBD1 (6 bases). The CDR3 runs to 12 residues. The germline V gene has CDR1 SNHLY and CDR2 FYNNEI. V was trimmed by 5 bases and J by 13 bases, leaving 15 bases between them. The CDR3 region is CASSSDRPDQYF. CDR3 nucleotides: TGTGCCAGCAGTTCTGACAGGCCTGACCAGTACTTC.

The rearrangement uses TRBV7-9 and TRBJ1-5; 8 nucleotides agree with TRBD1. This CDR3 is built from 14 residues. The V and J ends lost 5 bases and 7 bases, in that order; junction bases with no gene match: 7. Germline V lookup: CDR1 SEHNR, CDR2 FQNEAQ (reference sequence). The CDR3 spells CASSPSGGGQPQHF. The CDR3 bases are TGTGCCAGCAGCCCATCAGGGGGCGGACAGCCCCAGCATTTT.

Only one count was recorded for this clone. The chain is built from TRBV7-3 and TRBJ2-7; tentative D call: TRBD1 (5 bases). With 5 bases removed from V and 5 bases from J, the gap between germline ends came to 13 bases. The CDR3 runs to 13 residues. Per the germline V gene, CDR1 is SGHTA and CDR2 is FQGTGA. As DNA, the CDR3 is TGTGCCAGCAGCCTCGACAGATTCAACGAGCAGTACTTC. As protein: CASSLDRFNEQYF.

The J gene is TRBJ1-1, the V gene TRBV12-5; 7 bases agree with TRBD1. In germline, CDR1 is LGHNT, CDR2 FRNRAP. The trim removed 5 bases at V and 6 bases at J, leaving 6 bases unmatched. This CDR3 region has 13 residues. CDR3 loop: CASGLQTGSEAFF. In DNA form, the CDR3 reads TGTGCTAGTGGTCTTCAGACAGGGTCTGAAGCTTTCTTT.

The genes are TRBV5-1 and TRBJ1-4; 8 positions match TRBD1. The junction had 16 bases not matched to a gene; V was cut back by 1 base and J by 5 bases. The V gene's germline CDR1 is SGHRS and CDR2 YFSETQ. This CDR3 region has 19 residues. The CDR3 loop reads CASSLQSFFSGTGNEKLFF. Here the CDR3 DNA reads TGCGCCAGCAGCTTGCAAAGCTTTTTCTCCGGGACAGGAAATGAAAAACTGTTTTTT. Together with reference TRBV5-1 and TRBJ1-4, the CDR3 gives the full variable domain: KAGVTQTPRYLIKTRGQQVTLSCSPISGHRSVSWYQQTPGQGLQFLFEYFSETQRNKGNFPGRFSGRQFSNSRSEMNVSTLELGDSALYLCASSLQSFFSGTGNEKLFFGSGTQLSVL.

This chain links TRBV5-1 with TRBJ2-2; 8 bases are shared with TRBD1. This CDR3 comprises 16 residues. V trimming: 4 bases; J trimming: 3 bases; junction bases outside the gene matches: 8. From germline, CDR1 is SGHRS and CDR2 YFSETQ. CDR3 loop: CASSPLDREYTGELFF. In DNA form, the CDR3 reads TGCGCCAGCAGCCCCTTGGACAGGGAGTACACCGGGGAGCTGTTTTTT.

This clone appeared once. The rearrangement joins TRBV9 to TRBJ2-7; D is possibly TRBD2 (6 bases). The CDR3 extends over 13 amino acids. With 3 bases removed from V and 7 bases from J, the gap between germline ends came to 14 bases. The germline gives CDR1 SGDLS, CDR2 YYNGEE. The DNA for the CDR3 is TGTGCCAGCAGCGCCCCGAGTGCGGGGGAGCAGTACTTC. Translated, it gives CASSAPSAGEQYF.

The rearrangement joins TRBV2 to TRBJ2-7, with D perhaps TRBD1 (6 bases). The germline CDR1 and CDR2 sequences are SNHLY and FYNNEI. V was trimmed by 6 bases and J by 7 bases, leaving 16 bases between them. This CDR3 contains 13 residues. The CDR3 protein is CASSDLTGWEQYF. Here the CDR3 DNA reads TGTGCCAGCAGCGACCTCACAGGGTGGGAGCAGTACTTC.